What follows are 28 T cell receptor beta chains derived from one specimen sequenced in a study of T cell repertoires in cytomegalovirus infection. One entry per CDR3 protein, called by TCRdb with MiXCR from the reads. The sample shows approximately 770,000 distinct CDR3 sequences, 25% to 30% of them seen only once. No antigen is known for these receptors. The sequencing here drew on cultured CD8+ T cells from PBMCs, taken from culture after CMV antigen stimulation. Receptors originate from a human donor in good health (CMV status not recorded). Some clones in this sample may be carry-over from other donors' samples.

The rearrangement joins TRBV5-1 to TRBJ1-4, with a tentative D call TRBD1 (6 bases). The CDR3 has 13 amino acids. Germline V gives CDR1 SGHRS, CDR2 YFSETQ. The germline V and J ends were trimmed by 7 bases and 4 bases, with 11 bases remaining between them. DNA of the CDR3: TGCGCCAGCCAGGACAGCCTTAATGAAAAACTGTTTTTT. The encoded protein is CASQDSLNEKLFF.

This chain connects TRBV6-2 or TRBV6-3 to TRBJ2-1; the match to TRBD1 covers 9 bases. CDR1 and CDR2 from the germline V gene are MNHEY and SVGEGT. The CDR3 runs 16 residues. The trim removed 6 bases at V and 4 bases at J, leaving 10 bases unmatched. The CDR3 DNA follows: TGTGCCAGCAGCTTCACCGGGACAGGGTTATACAATGAGCAGTTCTTC. Translated: CASSFTGTGLYNEQFF.

This clonotype was counted a few times. The rearrangement links TRBV7-9 to TRBJ1-1; D possibly corresponds to TRBD1 (6 bases). V was pared by 5 bases and J by 1 base, with 17 bases between. There are 16 residues in the CDR3. Germline-derived CDR1 and CDR2 are SEHNR and FQNEAQ (reference sequence). The CDR3 loop reads CASSTQGGQGNTEAFF. The CDR3 coding sequence is TGTGCCAGCAGCACCCAAGGGGGGCAGGGGAACACTGAAGCTTTCTTT.

The chain employs TRBV19 and TRBJ2-7; D ambiguous. The germline gives CDR1 LNHDA, CDR2 SQIVND (reference sequence). V lost 5 bases, J lost 7 bases, and 15 bases lay in between. The CDR3 loop spans 13 amino acids. The DNA for the CDR3 is TGTGCCAGTAGTCTTCGTGACCTAGGGGAGCAGTACGTC. This sequence encodes CASSLRDLGEQYV.

This clonotype was observed a handful of times. The chain recombines TRBV5-5 with TRBJ2-7, with D perhaps matching TRBD1 (5 bases). The CDR3 has 11 amino acids. V lost 6 bases and J lost 1, with 5 bases in between. Germline V gene lookup returns CDR1 SGHKS and CDR2 YYEKEE (reference sequence). The CDR3 loop is CASKGSYEQYF. DNA for the CDR3: TGTGCCAGCAAGGGGTCCTACGAGCAGTACTTC.

This chain uses TRBV15 with TRBJ1-1, with D uncertain. V was shortened by 5 bases and J by 0 bases, with 7 bases between the two germline ends. This CDR3 is built from 13 residues. The germline V gene encodes CDR1 LNHNV and CDR2 YYDKDF (reference sequence). The CDR3 loop is CATSGLVNTEAFF. CDR3 DNA sequence: TGTGCCACCAGCGGCTTGGTGAACACTGAAGCTTTCTTT. The full variable domain, completed using reference TRBV15 and TRBJ1-1, is DAMVIQNPRYQVTQFGKPVTLSCSQTLNHNVMYWYQQKSSQAPKLLFHYYDKDFNNEADTPDNFQSRRPNTSFCFLDIRSPGLGDTAMYLCATSGLVNTEAFFGQGTRLTVV.

The CDR3 spells CASSQGEDRLVYF. Here the CDR3 DNA reads TGTGCCAGCAGCCAAGGGGAGGACCGATTGGTATATTTT. The chain uses TRBV3-1 and TRBJ1-3; D remains unclear. In germline, CDR1 is LGHDT, CDR2 YNNKEL (reference sequence). The CDR3 covers 13 residues. V shed 1 base and J shed 14 bases, with 15 bases lying between them.

J is TRBJ1-1 and V is TRBV12-5; D is ambiguous. The V end was cut by 6 bases, the J end by 5 bases, with 10 bases between. From germline, CDR1 is LGHNT and CDR2 FRNRAP. The CDR3 has 12 amino acids. CDR3: CASGLDRTEAFF. In nucleotides, the CDR3 is TGTGCTAGTGGCCTTGACCGTACTGAAGCTTTCTTT.

The rearrangement uses TRBV29-1 and TRBJ2-7; D is possibly TRBD2 (5 bases). Germline lookup yields CDR1 SQVTM and CDR2 ANQGSEA. This CDR3 is built from 13 residues. Trimming cost V 3 bases and J 0 bases, with 9 bases left between them. The CDR3 nucleotides read TGCAGCGTTGAGGGAGCCGACTCCTACGAGCAGTACTTC. Amino acid sequence: CSVEGADSYEQYF.

This clonotype was counted a single time. The CDR3 protein is CASSQTPTIYF. The CDR3 coding sequence is TGTGCCAGCAGCCAAACCCCCACCATATATTTT. The chain combines TRBV7-3 with TRBJ1-3; D gene ambiguous. The CDR3 consists of 11 residues. With 5 bases removed from V and 9 bases from J, the gap between germline ends came to 8 bases. The germline V gene encodes CDR1 SGHTA and CDR2 FQGTGA.

This clonotype showed up just once. The chain employs TRBV29-1 and TRBJ2-7; D gene unclear. Germline V gene data show CDR1 as SQVTM and CDR2 as ANQGSEA. The CDR3 contains 17 residues. The germline V and J ends were trimmed by 7 bases and 3 bases, with 28 bases remaining between them. The CDR3 loop reads CSAPRARERPSDYEQYV. The CDR3 region has the DNA TGCAGCGCCCCCCGGGCAAGGGAAAGACCCTCCGACTACGAGCAGTACGTC.

This clonotype occurred a few times. The V gene is TRBV28, the J gene TRBJ1-4; perhaps TRBD1 as D (5 bases). This CDR3 has 14 amino acids. CDR1 is MDHEN, CDR2 SYDVKM, per germline. Trimming took 6 bases from V and 12 from J, leaving 20 bases between them. CDR3 in DNA: TGTGCCAGCAGATCATTTACAGGCGCCGGGGAACTGTTTTTT. This encodes CASRSFTGAGELFF.

This clonotype was seen only a few times. The chain has TRBV7-6 and TRBJ1-1; D remains unclear. The ends were cut back, 2 bases at V and 8 bases at J, with 9 bases in the middle. Germline assignment: CDR1 SGHVS and CDR2 FNYEAQ. This CDR3 spans 12 amino acids. CDR3: CASSLPPREAFF. The CDR3 DNA reads as TGTGCCAGCAGCTTACCCCCGCGGGAAGCTTTCTTT. Filled out from reference TRBV7-6 and TRBJ1-1, the complete variable domain reads GAGVSQSPRYKVTKRGQDVALRCDPISGHVSLYWYRQALGQGPEFLTYFNYEAQQDKSGLPNDRFSAERPEGSISTLTIQRTEQRDSAMYRCASSLPPREAFFGQGTRLTVV.

This clonotype was seen at least ten times. The genes are TRBV11-2 and TRBJ2-1, with no clear D. The CDR3 contains 18 residues. V lost 5 bases to trimming and J lost 8 bases, with 28 bases between them. The germline V gene encodes CDR1 SGHAT and CDR2 FQNNGV. The CDR3 nucleotides are TGTGCCAGCAGCCACTACCTCCGACGTGGCGTATCCGCCCATGAGCAGTTCTTC. Its translation: CASSHYLRRGVSAHEQFF.

V is TRBV2 and J is TRBJ2-4; 8 nucleotides line up with TRBD2. The trim removed 7 bases at V and 0 bases at J, leaving 5 bases unmatched. The CDR3 length is 15 residues. Germline V gene lookup returns CDR1 SNHLY and CDR2 FYNNEI. The CDR3 sequence is CASTRGGLAKNIQYF. In DNA, the CDR3 is TGTGCCAGCACCCGGGGGGGCTTAGCCAAAAACATTCAGTACTTC.

The V call is TRBV5-1, the J call TRBJ2-2, with D perhaps TRBD2 (6 bases). V was clipped by 3 bases and J by 1 base, with 10 bases between them. There are 15 residues in the CDR3. Germline CDR1 and CDR2: SGHRS and YFSETQ. The DNA for the CDR3 is TGCGCCAGCAGCTCCCCGGGGGAGAACACCGGGGAGCTGTTTTTT. It specifies CASSSPGENTGELFF.

There are a few counts of this clonotype. This rearrangement joins TRBV5-1 to TRBJ2-7, with 10 bases fitting TRBD2. V was clipped by 3 bases and J by 5 bases; unmatched bases: 8. In germline, CDR1 is SGHRS, CDR2 YFSETQ. The CDR3 has 15 residues. The CDR3 DNA sequence: TGCGCCAGCAGCTCCCAGCGGGGGGGCCTAAACGAGCAGTACTTC. It codes for CASSSQRGGLNEQYF.

At least ten counts were recorded for this clonotype. CDR3 loop: CASSQGQGLSSYEQYF. CDR3 bases: TGCGCCAGCAGCCAGGGACAGGGCCTTTCTTCCTACGAGCAGTACTTC. The chain employs TRBV4-1 and TRBJ2-7, with TRBD1 matching over 9 bases. CDR3 length equals 16 residues. Per germline, CDR1 MGHRA and CDR2 YSYEKL. V lost 3 bases to trimming and J lost 1 base; unmatched junction nucleotides: 7.

This clonotype was picked up many times. The chain has TRBV7-9 and TRBJ2-2; no clear D gene. The CDR3 length is 16 residues. V lost 0 bases, J lost 6 bases, and 14 bases lay in between. Germline V gene data show CDR1 as SEHNR and CDR2 as FQNEAQ (reference sequence). The CDR3 reads CASSLAGNRLSGELFF. The CDR3, as DNA: TGTGCCAGCAGCTTAGCAGGCAATCGGCTCTCCGGGGAGCTGTTTTTT.

The V call is TRBV28, the J call TRBJ1-1, with D perhaps matching TRBD1 (6 bases). Germline CDR1 and CDR2: MDHEN and SYDVKM. V lost 5 bases to trimming and J lost 11 bases, with 21 bases between them. The CDR3 is 14 residues long. The CDR3 region is CASSVLGGAIRAFF. Here the CDR3 DNA reads TGTGCCAGCAGTGTGTTGGGGGGGGCGATACGCGCTTTCTTT.

V and J are TRBV5-5 and TRBJ2-1; no reliable D call. The V end lost 2 bases, the J end lost 9 bases, and 21 bases lay between the germline ends. The CDR3 length is 16 residues. CDR1 is SGHKS and CDR2 is YYEKEE in the germline V gene (reference sequence). This CDR3 reads CASSFISGNFRSEQFF. The DNA of the CDR3 is TGTGCCAGCAGCTTTATCAGTGGGAACTTTCGGTCTGAGCAGTTCTTC.

J is TRBJ2-2 and V is TRBV5-6; D might be TRBD1 (6 bases). V dropped 1 base and J dropped 1 base, with 11 bases sitting between them. The CDR3 is 16 amino acids. Germline V gene data show CDR1 as SGHDT and CDR2 as YYEEEE. DNA for the CDR3: TGTGCCAGCAGCTTGTACAGGGCGAGGAACACCGGGGAGCTGTTTTTT. Translating gives CASSLYRARNTGELFF.

In this sample, this clonotype turned up a few times. J is TRBJ2-1 and V is TRBV20-1, with D possibly being TRBD2 (6 bases). CDR1 is DFQATT and CDR2 is SNEGSKA in the germline V gene (reference sequence). The ends were cut back, 0 bases at V and 1 base at J, with 13 bases in the middle. The CDR3 loop spans 16 amino acids. CDR3 nucleotide sequence: TGCAGTGCTAGAGAGGCGGGGTACGGGTCCTACAATGAGCAGTTCTTC. Protein product: CSAREAGYGSYNEQFF.

V is TRBV6-1 and J is TRBJ1-2, with 7 bases lining up with TRBD1. V trimming: 6 bases; J trimming: 3 bases; junction bases outside the gene matches: 7. The CDR3 length is 14 residues. CDR1 is MNHNS and CDR2 is SASEGT in the germline V gene. CDR3 DNA: TGTGCCAGCAGCGTCAACAGGGGTGACTATGGCTACACCTTC. The encoded protein is CASSVNRGDYGYTF.

This clonotype was observed a single time. This chain uses TRBV5-4 with TRBJ1-6, with D possibly matching TRBD1 (5 bases). The CDR3 totals 15 residues. Trimming shortened V by 4 bases and J by 5 bases, and 13 bases separated the two germline ends. Germline assignment: CDR1 SGHNT and CDR2 YYREEE (reference sequence). The CDR3 loop reads CASSPAGRHNSPLHF. The CDR3 DNA is TGTGCCAGCAGCCCGGCGGGACGGCATAATTCACCCCTCCACTTT.

Worth noting for this clonotype: The germline gene is not matched at one end of the junction; a read error may be the cause. The chain couples TRBV7-6 to TRBJ1-6, with D possibly matching TRBD1 (6 bases). The CDR3 has 17 residues. From germline, CDR1 is SGHVS and CDR2 FNYEAQ. The CDR3 region is CTSSLALRQAGNSPLHF. CDR3 DNA sequence: TGTACCAGCAGCTTAGCCCTCCGACAGGCAGGGAATTCACCCCTCCACTTT. The complete variable domain, with remaining parts taken from reference TRBV7-6 and TRBJ1-6, reads GAGVSQSPRYKVTKRGQDVALRCDPISGHVSLYWYRQALGQGPEFLTYFNYEAQQDKSGLPNDRFSAERPEGSISTLTIQRTEQRDSAMYRCTSSLALRQAGNSPLHFGNGTRLTVT.

V usage is TRBV25-1 and J usage is TRBJ1-5; tentative D call: TRBD1 (6 bases). This CDR3 spans 15 amino acids. With 3 bases removed from V and 0 bases from J, the gap between germline ends came to 9 bases. Per the germline V gene, CDR1 is MGHDK and CDR2 is SYGVNS. In DNA, the CDR3 is TGTGCCAGCAGTGAGTACAGGGATAGCAATCAGCCCCAGCATTTT. The encoded protein is CASSEYRDSNQPQHF. The full variable domain, in which reference TRBV25-1 and TRBJ1-5 provide the parts outside the CDR3, is EADIYQTPRYLVIGTGKKITLECSQTMGHDKMYWYQQDPGMELHLIHYSYGVNSTEKGDLSSESTVSRIRTEHFPLTLESARPSHTSQYLCASSEYRDSNQPQHFGDGTRLSIL.

This clonotype turned up a few times. V usage is TRBV5-4 and J usage is TRBJ1-4, with 9 bases that match TRBD1. Looked up from germline, CDR1 is SGHNT and CDR2 is YYREEE (reference sequence). The trim removed 9 bases at V and 6 bases at J, leaving 6 bases unmatched. The CDR3 runs 13 residues. CDR3 in DNA: TGTGCCACCCGGGACAGGGAAGATGAAAAACTGTTTTTT. This gives the protein CATRDREDEKLFF.